This paragraph covers one TCR beta chain sequence. The entry originates in a study of blood T cell repertoires in COVID-19. Here immunoSEQ multiplex PCR was the method, and the copy in TCRdb shows in-frame clones only, minus some. Among approximately 230,000 clones listed, around 88% were seen once. CDR3 length: 17 amino acids. V dropped 1 base and J dropped 14 bases, with 24 bases sitting between them. Germline V lookup: CDR1 SEHNR, CDR2 FQNEAQ (reference sequence). Input material: PBMCs or T cells enriched from blood (not recorded which). The sequence derives from a woman between 50 and 59 years old with acute COVID-19. The V call is TRBV7-9, the J call TRBJ1-6, with D maybe TRBD1 (6 bases). DNA of the CDR3: TGTGCCAGCAGCTTAGGCTGGACGGGCTCCGAAAAGGGGGCCCTCCACTTT. This codes for CASSLGWTGSEKGALHF.